These 15 T cell receptor beta chains originate from one sample sequenced in a study of blood T cell repertoires in COVID-19. Method: immunoSEQ multiplex PCR; TCRdb's copy keeps in-frame clones and lacks some. The sample lists 250,000 to 300,000 clones; approximately 85% were seen once. What was sequenced was peripheral blood. These receptors came from a woman in her sixties or seventies with acute or convalescent COVID-19.

This chain uses TRBV4-2 with TRBJ1-4, with D possibly matching TRBD1 (5 bases). V was clipped by 0 bases and J by 6 bases, with 8 bases between them. The CDR3 runs 14 residues. The germline gives CDR1 LGHNA, CDR2 YNFKEQ. In DNA, the CDR3 is TGTGCCAGCAGCCAAGATCGGGGGGATGAAAAACTGTTTTTT. This codes for CASSQDRGDEKLFF.

Here the CDR3 reads CASSQTTGFQPQHF. The CDR3 DNA reads as TGTGCCAGCAGTCAAACGACAGGCTTTCAGCCCCAGCATTTT. V and J are TRBV6-2 or TRBV6-3 and TRBJ1-5, with D maybe TRBD1 (6 bases). The CDR3 is 14 residues long. CDR1 and CDR2 from the germline V gene are MNHEY and SVGEGT. The V end was cut by 5 bases, the J end by 6 bases, with 14 bases between.

This chain joins TRBV4-1 and TRBJ2-3; 9 bases match TRBD2. CDR3 length: 16 residues. V lost 3 bases to trimming and J lost 2 bases; unmatched junction nucleotides: 6. In germline, CDR1 is MGHRA, CDR2 YSYEKL. The CDR3 DNA sequence: TGCGCCAGCAGCCAGGCGACTAGCGGAAACACAGATACGCAGTATTTT. Encoded protein: CASSQATSGNTDTQYF.

This rearrangement joins TRBV28 to TRBJ2-1; 7 positions agree with TRBD1. V dropped 8 bases and J dropped 0; count of bases not matched to a gene: 4. The V gene's germline CDR1 is MDHEN and CDR2 SYDVKM. The CDR3 covers 14 residues. This CDR3 reads CASGSGGSYNEQFF. Written as DNA, the CDR3 is TGTGCCAGCGGCTCAGGGGGCTCCTACAATGAGCAGTTCTTC. The full variable domain, in which reference TRBV28 and TRBJ2-1 provide the parts outside the CDR3, is DVKVTQSSRYLVKRTGEKVFLECVQDMDHENMFWYRQDPGLGLRLIYFSYDVKMKEKGDIPEGYSVSREKKERFSLILESASTNQTSMYLCASGSGGSYNEQFFGPGTRLTVL.

As for this clone: The junction and the germline gene differ at one end; a read error may be behind it. The chain uses TRBV4-1 and TRBJ2-3; the D gene is possibly TRBD2 (7 bases). Germline V gives CDR1 MGHRA, CDR2 YSYEKL. The CDR3 runs 19 residues. CDR3 DNA sequence: TGCGCCAGCAGCAAAGAACCGGGGGCGGCGGGGGCCTTCACAGATACGCAGTATTTT. Translation gives CASSKEPGAAGAFTDTQYF.

For this clone: Other DNA sequences in the same sample also yield this CDR3. The rearrangement joins TRBV11-2 to TRBJ2-1; 11 bases map to TRBD2. V shed 5 bases and J 4 bases; nucleotides not matched to a gene: 4. The CDR3 is 15 amino acids. Per the germline V gene, CDR1 is SGHAT and CDR2 is FQNNGV. DNA for the CDR3: TGTGCCAGCAGCCTACTAGCGGGGGCATACAATGAGCAGTTCTTC. This gives the protein CASSLLAGAYNEQFF.

Details on this clone: Its ends do not fully match the called genes, so a read error is possible. V and J are TRBV7-8 and TRBJ1-2; TRBD1 matches at 7 bases. Per the germline V gene, CDR1 is SGHVS and CDR2 is FQNEAQ. The CDR3 loop spans 10 amino acids. The CDR3 loop reads CASSPLGQPF. Written as DNA, the CDR3 is TGTGCCAGCAGCCCACTGGGACAGCCCTTC.

A single count supports this clone. The chain uses TRBV30 and TRBJ1-5; 7 nucleotides agree with TRBD1. Trimming took 3 bases from V and 4 from J; bases not matched to a gene: 9. Looked up from germline, CDR1 is GTSNPN and CDR2 is SVGIG (reference sequence). The CDR3 extends over 15 amino acids. The CDR3 sequence: CAWSPGTAPNQPQHF. The CDR3 DNA reads as TGTGCCTGGAGCCCTGGGACAGCACCTAATCAGCCCCAGCATTTT.

V gene TRBV7-8 combines with J gene TRBJ1-1; D not certain. CDR3 length: 17 residues. The germline gives CDR1 SGHVS, CDR2 FQNEAQ. V lost 2 bases and J lost 3, with 19 bases in between. The CDR3 nucleotides are TGTGCCAGCAGCTTAAAGAGGGTGGGTCAAGTTTACACTGAAGCTTTCTTT. It encodes CASSLKRVGQVYTEAFF.

The V call is TRBV9, the J call TRBJ2-3; possible D gene TRBD2, 5 bases. V dropped 3 bases and J dropped 4 bases, with 12 bases sitting between them. The CDR3 totals 14 residues. The V gene's germline CDR1 is SGDLS and CDR2 YYNGEE. CDR3 loop: CASSGTLVPDTQYF. In DNA, the CDR3 is TGTGCCAGCAGCGGGACTCTAGTTCCAGATACGCAGTATTTT. Complete variable domain (other parts from reference TRBV9 and TRBJ2-3): DSGVTQTPKHLITATGQRVTLRCSPRSGDLSVYWYQQSLDQGLQFLIQYYNGEERAKGNILERFSAQQFPDLHSELNLSSLELGDSALYFCASSGTLVPDTQYFGPGTRLTVL.

This chain links TRBV6-5 with TRBJ2-1, with TRBD1 as a possible D gene (5 bases). The CDR3 sequence is 13 residues long. Per germline, CDR1 MNHEY and CDR2 SVGAGI. With 5 bases removed from V and 10 bases from J, the gap between germline ends came to 15 bases. CDR3 protein: CASSPPATAEQFF. DNA of the CDR3: TGTGCCAGCAGTCCCCCCGCGACAGCAGAGCAGTTCTTC.

The sample holds a few counts of this clone. V usage is TRBV2 and J usage is TRBJ1-2; no definite D call. Trimming cost V 6 bases and J 0 bases, with 8 bases left between them. Germline CDR1 is SNHLY and CDR2 is FYNNEI. This CDR3 contains 13 residues. The DNA for the CDR3 is TGTGCCAGCAGGGAGGGATCTAACTATGGCTACACCTTC. Translation: CASREGSNYGYTF.

This clone was picked up one time. The CDR3 protein is CASSPRTLRRGEQFF. As DNA, the CDR3 is TGTGCCAGCAGCCCAAGGACCCTGCGGCGCGGGGAGCAGTTCTTC. The genes are TRBV5-8 and TRBJ2-1; perhaps TRBD2 as D (5 bases). The CDR3 totals 15 residues. Germline CDR1 SGHTS, CDR2 YDEGEE. V dropped 4 bases and J dropped 10 bases, with 21 bases sitting between them.

V gene TRBV29-1 combines with J gene TRBJ1-1; weak D call: TRBD1 (5 bases). The CDR3 sequence is 13 residues long. V was clipped by 7 bases and J by 4 bases, with 16 bases between them. CDR1 and CDR2 (germline): SQVTM, ANQGSEA. The DNA of the CDR3 is TGCAGCGCAGACCTCAGGGAAGTCACTGAAGCTTTCTTT. It codes for CSADLREVTEAFF.

The CDR3 here is CASSQEAGRDEQFF. The CDR3 DNA reads TGTGCCAGCAGCCAAGAGGCAGGGCGAGATGAGCAGTTCTTC. The chain is built from TRBV3-1 (or the pseudogene TRBV3-2) and TRBJ2-1, with D tentatively TRBD1 (5 bases). V was trimmed by 0 bases and J by 8 bases, leaving 11 bases between them. The V gene's germline CDR1 is LGHDT and CDR2 YNNKEL (reference sequence). The CDR3 covers 14 residues.